This T cell receptor beta chain stems from a study of neurological immune-mediated disorders. General study findings and limits: Private repertoires in all groups were suggested by the absence of shared CDR3 amino acid sequences among expanded clones across subjects.

A 10-nucleotide random UMI tagged transcripts in template-switch 5'RACE cDNA synthesis. Whenever a sequencing run was performed, it yielded over 200 million TCR-beta sequences from 15-18 subjects. TCRdb passed the 5' RACE reads through MiXCR, listing each CDR3 protein once. The data contain tens of thousands of distinct CDR3 sequences, roughly 9.9% of them singletons. Unsorted libraries were prepared from 2 million PBMCs that had been stored at -80 C. The V end lost 1 base, the J end lost 2 bases, and 9 bases lay between the germline ends. The CDR3 loop spans 16 amino acids. Germline values: CDR1 KGHSH, CDR2 LQKENI. This clonotype was found a few times. No antigen is known for it.

The sequence derives from a man aged 50-60 years in good health. Source material: PBMCs. The chain joins TRBV18 to TRBJ2-6; D may be TRBD1 or TRBD2 (5 bases each). The CDR3 DNA reads as TGTGCCAGCTCACCACTTACGGGACCTGGGGCCAACGTCCTGACTTTC. Residues: CASSPLTGPGANVLTF. Based on the CDR3 plus reference TRBV18 and TRBJ2-6, the full variable domain is NAGVMQNPRHLVRRRGQEARLRCSPMKGHSHVYWYRQLPEEGLKFMVYLQKENIIDESGMPKERFSAEFPKEGPSILRIQQVVRGDSAAYFCASSPLTGPGANVLTFGAGSRLTVL.